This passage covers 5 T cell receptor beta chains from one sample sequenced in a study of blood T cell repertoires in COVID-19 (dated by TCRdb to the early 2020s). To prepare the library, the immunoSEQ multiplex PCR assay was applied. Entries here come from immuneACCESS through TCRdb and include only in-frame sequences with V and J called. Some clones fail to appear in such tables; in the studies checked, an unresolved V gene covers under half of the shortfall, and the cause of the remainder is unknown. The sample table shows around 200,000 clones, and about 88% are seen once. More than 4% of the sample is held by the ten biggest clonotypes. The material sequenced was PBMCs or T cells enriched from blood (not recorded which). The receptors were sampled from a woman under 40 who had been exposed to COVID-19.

CDR3: CASSPSGSTDTQYF. CDR3 in DNA: TGTGCCAGCAGTCCTAGCGGGAGCACAGATACGCAGTATTTT. J is TRBJ2-3 and V is TRBV3-1 (or the pseudogene TRBV3-2), with TRBD2 matching 8 bases. The CDR3 spans 14 residues. The trim removed 6 bases at V and 0 bases at J, leaving 2 bases unmatched. In germline, CDR1 is LGHDT, CDR2 YNNKEL (reference sequence).

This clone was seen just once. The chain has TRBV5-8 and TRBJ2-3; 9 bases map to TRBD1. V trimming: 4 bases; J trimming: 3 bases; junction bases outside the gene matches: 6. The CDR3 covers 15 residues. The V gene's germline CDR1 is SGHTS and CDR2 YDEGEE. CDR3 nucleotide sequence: TGTGCCAGCAGCCTGGGACAGGGTGGGACAGATACGCAGTATTTT. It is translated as CASSLGQGGTDTQYF.

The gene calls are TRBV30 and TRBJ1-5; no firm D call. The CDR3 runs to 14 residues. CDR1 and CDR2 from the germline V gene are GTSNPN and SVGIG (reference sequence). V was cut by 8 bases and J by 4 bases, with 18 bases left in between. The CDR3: CAGQPQEKNQPQHF. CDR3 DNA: TGTGCCGGTCAACCCCAGGAAAAAAATCAGCCCCAGCATTTT.

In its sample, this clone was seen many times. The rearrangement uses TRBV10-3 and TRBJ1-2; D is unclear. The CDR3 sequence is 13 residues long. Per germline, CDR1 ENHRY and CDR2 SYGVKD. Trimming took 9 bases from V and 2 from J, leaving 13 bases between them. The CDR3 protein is CAMTGQLNYGYTF. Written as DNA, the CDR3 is TGTGCCATGACTGGCCAACTAAACTATGGCTACACCTTC.

The CDR3: CASSRGRGEQYF. The CDR3, as DNA: TGTGCCAGCAGTCGAGGCCGTGGCGAGCAGTACTTC. The rearrangement links TRBV12-3 or TRBV12-4 to TRBJ2-7; no clear D gene. V was cut by 5 bases and J by 6 bases, with 11 bases left in between. The length of the CDR3 is 12 residues.